The source of this TCR beta chain is a study of identical twins. Study-level results: Out-of-frame TCR alpha sharing observed in monozygotic twins exceeded model estimates. Zero-insertion findings could be partly confounded by invariant cells (MAIT and iNKT cells).

Germline V CDR1 and CDR2: LNHDA, SQIVND (reference sequence). CDR3 size: 16 residues. V was clipped by 6 bases and J by 1 base; unmatched bases: 7. About this clonotype: What it recognizes is unknown.

Addition of a universal primer site occurred through template switching, and cDNA carried unique molecular identifiers. In TCRdb, the 5' RACE reads were re-called with MiXCR into one record per CDR3 protein. The sample records 1.5 million to 2 million distinct CDR3 sequences, less than 40% being singletons. V gene TRBV19 combines with J gene TRBJ2-3, with 10 bases identical to TRBD2. The TCR was taken from a newborn girl in good health. The sequenced sample consisted of cord blood. CDR3 nucleotides: TGTGCCAGTAGGGGCCCTAGCGGGAGAGGCACAGATACGCAGTATTTT. Protein sequence: CASRGPSGRGTDTQYF.